The 24 T cell receptor beta chains below come from one sample, sequenced in a study of beta chain features in type 1 diabetes. TCRB transcripts that were expressed got sequenced, as all of the isolated RNA had been reverse transcribed. This table comes from immunoSEQ multiplex PCR, and its TCRdb copy is limited to in-frame clones, with some not included. The sample carries approximately 380,000 clones, approximately 16% recorded once. Sequencing input: naive CD4+ T cells from blood. The receptors stem from a woman aged 18-30 years in good health.

V gene TRBV18 combines with J gene TRBJ1-1; D uncertain. V was trimmed by 2 bases and J by 1 base, leaving 11 bases between them. CDR3 length: 15 amino acids. From germline, CDR1 is KGHSH and CDR2 LQKENI. The CDR3 sequence is CASSPMEAANTEAFF. CDR3 coding DNA: TGTGCCAGCTCACCAATGGAGGCGGCGAACACTGAAGCTTTCTTT.

For the CDR3, the DNA is TGTGCCAGCAGTTCTACTAGCGGGAGGGCCTACAATGAGCAGTTCTTC. Its translation: CASSSTSGRAYNEQFF. This chain uses TRBV5-4 with TRBJ2-1; 13 bases line up with TRBD2. The junction had 4 bases not matched to a gene; V was cut back by 5 bases and J by 2 bases. CDR1 is SGHNT and CDR2 is YYREEE in the germline V gene (reference sequence). This CDR3 contains 16 residues.

The V call is TRBV9, the J call TRBJ2-1; no clear D gene. CDR1 SGDLS and CDR2 YYNGEE come from the germline V gene. The CDR3 loop spans 15 amino acids. V was pared by 2 bases and J by 10 bases, with 19 bases between. The CDR3 loop is CASSVVSVNINEQFF. The CDR3 DNA reads as TGTGCCAGCAGCGTCGTGTCAGTTAATATAAACGAGCAGTTCTTC.

The chain combines TRBV30 with TRBJ2-1; TRBD2 matches 14 bases. The CDR3 runs to 18 residues. J was trimmed by 2 bases and V by 3 bases; bases with no gene match: 9. Germline CDR1 reads GTSNPN; CDR2 reads SVGIG (reference sequence). CDR3 in amino acids: CAWRGGLAGALAYNEQFF. The CDR3 DNA is TGTGCCTGGAGGGGGGGACTAGCGGGAGCCTTAGCCTACAATGAGCAGTTCTTC.

The chain carries TRBV29-1 and TRBJ1-1; 7 nucleotides match TRBD1. This CDR3 has 13 residues. The V gene end was trimmed by 6 bases and the J gene end by 3 bases; junction bases not matched to a gene: 7. Germline V gene sequence: CDR1 SQVTM, CDR2 ANQGSEA. Here the CDR3 reads CSVIQGSHTEAFF. DNA of the CDR3: TGCAGCGTAATACAGGGGTCCCACACTGAAGCTTTCTTT.

Only a few counts were recorded for this clone. The gene calls are TRBV4-3 and TRBJ2-1; 8 bases line up with TRBD2. The CDR3 is 16 amino acids. Germline loops: CDR1 LGHNA, CDR2 YSLEER. J lost 3 bases, V lost 0 bases, and 4 bases had no gene match. This CDR3 is CASSQDPGTSYNEQFF. DNA for the CDR3: TGCGCCAGCAGCCAAGATCCTGGGACTAGCTACAATGAGCAGTTCTTC.

The V gene is TRBV29-1, the J gene TRBJ1-1; 9 bases agree with TRBD1. The V segment lost 4 bases and the J segment 8 bases; nucleotides outside the gene matches: 5. This CDR3 is 12 amino acids long. The germline V gene encodes CDR1 SQVTM and CDR2 ANQGSEA. CDR3 in amino acids: CSVAPGQGEAFF. The CDR3 coding sequence is TGCAGCGTTGCGCCGGGACAGGGAGAAGCTTTCTTT.

This clone was found a few times. This chain joins TRBV28 and TRBJ1-2; 7 bases are shared with TRBD1. V shed 0 bases, J shed 4 bases, and the junction held 8 bases outside the gene matches. The CDR3 has 16 amino acids. CDR1 is MDHEN and CDR2 is SYDVKM in the germline V gene. The CDR3: CASSLWTGLFIYGYTF. CDR3 DNA sequence: TGTGCCAGCAGTTTATGGACAGGGCTGTTTATCTATGGCTACACCTTC.

This chain connects TRBV28 to TRBJ2-5; D is uncertain. This CDR3 contains 13 residues. Per the germline V gene, CDR1 is MDHEN and CDR2 is SYDVKM. The V end lost 3 bases, the J end lost 1 base, and 6 bases lay between the germline ends. CDR3 region: CASSLRRQETQYF. DNA for the CDR3: TGTGCCAGCAGTTTGCGGCGCCAAGAGACCCAGTACTTC.

This clone has more than one count but fewer than ten. The J gene is TRBJ2-3, the V gene TRBV6-5; possibly TRBD1 for D (6 bases). The CDR3 contains 12 residues. The V end lost 5 bases, the J end lost 5 bases, and 8 bases lay between the germline ends. Per germline, CDR1 MNHEY and CDR2 SVGAGI. CDR3 amino acids: CASSKGGDTQYF. CDR3 nucleotide sequence: TGTGCCAGCAGTAAAGGGGGAGATACGCAGTATTTT.

For this clone: The sample has other DNA sequences that encode this CDR3 too. V usage is TRBV6-5 and J usage is TRBJ2-5; D gene unclear. Between the trimmed V and J ends, which lost 0 bases and 1 base, there was a span of 6 bases. The CDR3 length is 14 residues. Germline CDR1 is MNHEY and CDR2 is SVGAGI. CDR3 sequence (DNA): TGTGCCAGCAGTTACTCGGTTAGCCAAGAGACCCAGTACTTC. Amino acids: CASSYSVSQETQYF.

This clone showed up just a few times. The CDR3 sequence: CASSGLAGDELFF. In DNA form, the CDR3 reads TGTGCCAGCAGTGGACTAGCGGGAGATGAGCTGTTTTTT. The J gene is TRBJ2-2, the V gene TRBV6-5; 13 bases agree with TRBD2. The CDR3 has 13 amino acids. The germline V gene has CDR1 MNHEY and CDR2 SVGAGI. The V gene end was trimmed by 5 bases and the J gene end by 11 bases; junction bases not matched to a gene: 2.

This clone has only one observation. The gene calls are TRBV5-1 and TRBJ1-1; D gene uncertain. This CDR3 has 13 residues. V was clipped by 5 bases and J by 1 base, with 9 bases between them. The germline V gene has CDR1 SGHRS and CDR2 YFSETQ. CDR3 nucleotide sequence: TGCGCCAGCAGTGTGGCCACGAACACTGAAGCTTTCTTT. It encodes CASSVATNTEAFF.

V and J are TRBV28 and TRBJ2-3; D is uncertain. V lost 5 bases and J 8 bases, leaving 11 bases between the germline ends. CDR3 length equals 12 residues. Germline V gives CDR1 MDHEN, CDR2 SYDVKM. CDR3 region: CASSLPLATQYF. The CDR3 DNA is TGTGCCAGCAGTCTACCACTTGCTACGCAGTATTTT.

This clone was recorded a few times. The chain has TRBV11-2 and TRBJ2-2; D possibly corresponds to TRBD2 (7 bases). The CDR3 length is 15 residues. The ends were cut back, 2 bases at V and 5 bases at J, with 12 bases in the middle. Germline-derived CDR1 and CDR2 are SGHAT and FQNNGV. The CDR3 reads CASSLWAGATGELFF. The CDR3 region has the DNA TGTGCCAGCAGCTTATGGGCGGGGGCAACCGGGGAGCTGTTTTTT. The variable domain in full, completed from reference TRBV11-2 and TRBJ2-2, reads EAGVAQSPRYKIIEKRQSVAFWCNPISGHATLYWYQQILGQGPKLLIQFQNNGVVDDSQLPKDRFSAERLKGVDSTLKIQPAKLEDSAVYLCASSLWAGATGELFFGEGSRLTVL.

V usage is TRBV29-1 and J usage is TRBJ2-3; TRBD1 agrees at 7 bases. Trimming cost V 7 bases and J 2 bases; bases outside gene matches: 3. Per germline, CDR1 SQVTM and CDR2 ANQGSEA. The CDR3 covers 12 residues. The CDR3 nucleotides read TGCAGCGCCGGGACAGACACAGATACGCAGTATTTT. Its translation is CSAGTDTDTQYF.

Only a few counts were recorded for this clone. This sequence joins TRBV28 and TRBJ2-5; TRBD2 is a possible D gene (6 bases). V shed 4 bases and J shed 2 bases, with 20 bases lying between them. The CDR3 sequence is 17 residues long. Germline-derived CDR1 and CDR2 are MDHEN and SYDVKM. CDR3 in amino acids: CASSWLAAGRRQETQYF. The CDR3 DNA reads as TGTGCCAGCAGTTGGTTAGCGGCAGGGAGGAGGCAAGAGACCCAGTACTTC.

The table lists this clone with a few counts. The V gene is TRBV18, the J gene TRBJ1-1, with D perhaps matching TRBD1 (5 bases). The germline V gene has CDR1 KGHSH and CDR2 LQKENI. The CDR3 consists of 14 residues. Trimming removed 3 bases from V and 4 bases from J, with 12 bases in between. The CDR3 DNA follows: TGTGCCAGCTCACCCACAGGTGTTGGCACTGAAGCTTTCTTT. Amino acids: CASSPTGVGTEAFF. The entire variable domain, with the rest obtained from reference TRBV18 and TRBJ1-1, is as follows: NAGVMQNPRHLVRRRGQEARLRCSPMKGHSHVYWYRQLPEEGLKFMVYLQKENIIDESGMPKERFSAEFPKEGPSILRIQQVVRGDSAAYFCASSPTGVGTEAFFGQGTRLTVV.

This clone has only a few counts. The chain employs TRBV9 and TRBJ1-5; D is uncertain. Trimming left V 4 bases short and J 3 bases short, with 11 bases between. The germline CDR1 and CDR2 sequences are SGDLS and YYNGEE. The CDR3 covers 14 residues. CDR3 loop: CASSRGNPNQPQHF. The DNA of the CDR3 is TGTGCCAGCAGCCGAGGGAACCCCAATCAGCCCCAGCATTTT. Together with reference TRBV9 and TRBJ1-5, the CDR3 gives the full variable domain: DSGVTQTPKHLITATGQRVTLRCSPRSGDLSVYWYQQSLDQGLQFLIQYYNGEERAKGNILERFSAQQFPDLHSELNLSSLELGDSALYFCASSRGNPNQPQHFGDGTRLSIL.

The V and J genes are TRBV4-3 and TRBJ1-3; the D is unclear. V lost 5 bases to trimming and J lost 2 bases, with 16 bases between them. Germline values: CDR1 LGHNA, CDR2 YSLEER. This CDR3 is 16 amino acids long. The CDR3 sequence: CASSFQHQNPGNTIYF. CDR3 DNA sequence: TGCGCCAGCAGCTTTCAACATCAGAATCCTGGAAACACCATATATTTT.

In regard to this clone: One junction end does not reproduce the germline sequence, and a read error may be involved. V gene TRBV5-4 combines with J gene TRBJ2-7, with 7 bases that match TRBD1. The CDR3 totals 13 residues. The germline V gene encodes CDR1 SGHNT and CDR2 YYREEE (reference sequence). This CDR3 reads CASSDYRDSIPAF. In DNA, the CDR3 is TGTGCCAGCAGCGACTACCGGGACAGCATACCCGCCTTC.

This clone was seen more than once but under ten times. The V gene is TRBV7-3, the J gene TRBJ1-2; D ambiguous. The CDR3 contains 13 residues. V dropped 2 bases and J dropped 2 bases, with 6 bases sitting between them. Germline loops: CDR1 SGHTA, CDR2 FQGTGA. CDR3 amino acids: CASSLPENYGYTF. In DNA, the CDR3 is TGTGCCAGCAGCTTACCAGAAAACTATGGCTACACCTTC.

The chain joins TRBV28 to TRBJ2-1; 7 bases agree with TRBD1. CDR3 size: 14 residues. Germline-derived CDR1 and CDR2 are MDHEN and SYDVKM. Trimming cost V 4 bases and J 3 bases; bases outside gene matches: 3. For the CDR3, the DNA is TGTGCCAGCAGTTGGGGGACAGTCTACAATGAGCAGTTCTTC. This gives the protein CASSWGTVYNEQFF.

This clone was seen only a few times. V is TRBV7-9 and J is TRBJ2-1, with 7 bases identical to TRBD2. V lost 6 bases and J lost 1; bases outside the gene matches: 18. This CDR3 spans 19 amino acids. Per the germline V gene, CDR1 is SEHNR and CDR2 is FQNEAQ (reference sequence). The CDR3 here is CASRGGTTRGGRSYNEQFF. CDR3 bases: TGTGCCAGCAGGGGGGGGACCACCCGGGGTGGTCGGTCCTACAATGAGCAGTTCTTC.